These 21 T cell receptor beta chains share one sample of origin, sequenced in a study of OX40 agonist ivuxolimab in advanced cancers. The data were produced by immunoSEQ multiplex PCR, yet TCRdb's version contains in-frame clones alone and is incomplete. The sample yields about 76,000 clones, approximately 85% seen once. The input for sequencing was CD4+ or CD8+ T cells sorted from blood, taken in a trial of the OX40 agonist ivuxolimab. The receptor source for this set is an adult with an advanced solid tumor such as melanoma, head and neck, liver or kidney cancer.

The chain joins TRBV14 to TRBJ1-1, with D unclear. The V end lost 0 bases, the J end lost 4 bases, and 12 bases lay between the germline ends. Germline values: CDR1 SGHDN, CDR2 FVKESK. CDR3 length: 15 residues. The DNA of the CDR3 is TGTGCCAGCAGCCAAGATCGGGGTAGGAGCACTGAAGCTTTCTTT. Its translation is CASSQDRGRSTEAFF.

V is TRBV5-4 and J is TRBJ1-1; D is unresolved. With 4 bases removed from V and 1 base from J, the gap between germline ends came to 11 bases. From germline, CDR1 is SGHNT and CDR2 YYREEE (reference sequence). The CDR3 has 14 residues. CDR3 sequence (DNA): TGTGCCAGCAGCCTAATCGAGGCGAACACTGAAGCTTTCTTT. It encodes CASSLIEANTEAFF.

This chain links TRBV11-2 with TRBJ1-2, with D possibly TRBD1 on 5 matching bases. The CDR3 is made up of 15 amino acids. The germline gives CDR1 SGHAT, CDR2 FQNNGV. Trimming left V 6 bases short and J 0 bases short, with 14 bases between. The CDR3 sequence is CASSQNRRANYGYTF. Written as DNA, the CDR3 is TGTGCCAGCAGTCAGAACAGGCGAGCTAACTATGGCTACACCTTC.

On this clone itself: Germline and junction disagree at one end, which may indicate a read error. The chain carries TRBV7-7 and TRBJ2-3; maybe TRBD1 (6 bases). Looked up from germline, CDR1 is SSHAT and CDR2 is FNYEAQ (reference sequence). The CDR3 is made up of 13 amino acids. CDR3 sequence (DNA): TGTGCTAGCAGCTTAGCGCAGGGGGATACGCAGTATTTT. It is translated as CASSLAQGDTQYF.

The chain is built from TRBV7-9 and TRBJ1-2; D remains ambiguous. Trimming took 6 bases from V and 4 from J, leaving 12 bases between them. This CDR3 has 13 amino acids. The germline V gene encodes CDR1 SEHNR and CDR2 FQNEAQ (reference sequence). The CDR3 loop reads CASRIVRSYGYTF. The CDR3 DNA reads TGTGCCAGCAGAATAGTTCGGAGCTATGGCTACACCTTC.

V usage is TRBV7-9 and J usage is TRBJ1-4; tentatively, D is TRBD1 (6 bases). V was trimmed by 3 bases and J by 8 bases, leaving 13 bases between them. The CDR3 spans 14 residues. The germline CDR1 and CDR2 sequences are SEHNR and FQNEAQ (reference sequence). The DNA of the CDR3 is TGTGCCAGCAGCTTTCAGGGGTTAGGGGAAAAACTGTTTTTT. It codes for CASSFQGLGEKLFF.

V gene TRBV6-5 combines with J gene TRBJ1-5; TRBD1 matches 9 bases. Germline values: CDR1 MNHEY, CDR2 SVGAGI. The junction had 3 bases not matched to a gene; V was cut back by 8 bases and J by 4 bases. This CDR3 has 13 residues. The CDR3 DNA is TGTGCCAGCGGGACAGGGAATAATCAGCCCCAGCATTTT. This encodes CASGTGNNQPQHF.

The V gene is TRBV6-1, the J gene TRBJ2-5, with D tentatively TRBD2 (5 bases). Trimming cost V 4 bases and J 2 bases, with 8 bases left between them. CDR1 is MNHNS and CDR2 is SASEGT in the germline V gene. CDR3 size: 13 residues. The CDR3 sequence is CASSAGVQETQYF. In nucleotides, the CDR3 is TGTGCCAGCAGTGCCGGGGTTCAAGAGACCCAGTACTTC.

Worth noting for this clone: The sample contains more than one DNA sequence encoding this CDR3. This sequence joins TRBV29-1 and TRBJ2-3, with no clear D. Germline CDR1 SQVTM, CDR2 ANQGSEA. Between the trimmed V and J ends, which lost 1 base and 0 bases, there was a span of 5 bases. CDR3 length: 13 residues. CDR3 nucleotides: TGCAGCGTTGAAGGTACCAGCACAGATACGCAGTATTTT. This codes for CSVEGTSTDTQYF.

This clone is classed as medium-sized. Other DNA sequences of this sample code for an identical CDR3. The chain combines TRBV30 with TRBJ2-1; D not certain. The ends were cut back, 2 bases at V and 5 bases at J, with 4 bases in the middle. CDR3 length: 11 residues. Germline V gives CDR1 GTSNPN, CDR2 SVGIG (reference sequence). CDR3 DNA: TGTGCCTGGAGTCTGAACAATGAGCAGTTCTTC. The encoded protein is CAWSLNNEQFF.

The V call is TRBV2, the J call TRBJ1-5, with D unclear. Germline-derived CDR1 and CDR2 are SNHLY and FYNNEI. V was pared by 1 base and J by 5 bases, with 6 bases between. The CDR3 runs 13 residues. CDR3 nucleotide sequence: TGTGCCAGCAGTGAAGGCCCAGATCAGCCCCAGCATTTT. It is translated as CASSEGPDQPQHF.

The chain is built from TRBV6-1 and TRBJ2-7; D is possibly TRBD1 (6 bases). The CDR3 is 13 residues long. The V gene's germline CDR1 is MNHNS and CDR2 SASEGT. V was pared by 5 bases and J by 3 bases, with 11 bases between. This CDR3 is CASSKTGDYEQYF. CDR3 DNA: TGTGCCAGCAGTAAGACAGGAGACTACGAGCAGTACTTC.

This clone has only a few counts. CDR3 DNA sequence: TGCGCCAGCAGCGAGCAGGGACAGGCTTCCTACAATGAGCAGTTCTTC. The encoded protein is CASSEQGQASYNEQFF. This chain links TRBV5-1 with TRBJ2-1; 8 positions agree with TRBD1. Trimming removed 4 bases from V and 1 base from J; junction bases left unmatched: 7. The CDR3 covers 16 residues. From germline, CDR1 is SGHRS and CDR2 YFSETQ. Looking up the rest from reference TRBV5-1 and TRBJ2-1 gives the full variable domain: KAGVTQTPRYLIKTRGQQVTLSCSPISGHRSVSWYQQTPGQGLQFLFEYFSETQRNKGNFPGRFSGRQFSNSRSEMNVSTLELGDSALYLCASSEQGQASYNEQFFGPGTRLTVL.

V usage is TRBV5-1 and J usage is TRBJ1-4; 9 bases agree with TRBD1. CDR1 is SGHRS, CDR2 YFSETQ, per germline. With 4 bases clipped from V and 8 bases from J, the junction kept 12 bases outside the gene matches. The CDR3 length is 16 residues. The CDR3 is CASSRTGTGISEKLFF. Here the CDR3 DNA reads TGCGCCAGCAGCCGTACCGGGACAGGGATTTCGGAAAAACTGTTTTTT.

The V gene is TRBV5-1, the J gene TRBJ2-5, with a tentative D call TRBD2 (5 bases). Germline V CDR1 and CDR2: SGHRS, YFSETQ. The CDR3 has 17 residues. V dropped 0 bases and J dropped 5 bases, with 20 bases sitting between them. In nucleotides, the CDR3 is TGCGCCAGCAGCTTGGGTGATAGCGATTACCCTGGGGAGACCCAGTACTTC. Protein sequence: CASSLGDSDYPGETQYF.

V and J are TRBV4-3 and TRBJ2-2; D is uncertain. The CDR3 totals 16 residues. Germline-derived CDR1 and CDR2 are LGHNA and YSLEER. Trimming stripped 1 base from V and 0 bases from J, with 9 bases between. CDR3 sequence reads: CASSQVPGANTGELFF. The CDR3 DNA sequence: TGCGCCAGCAGCCAAGTTCCAGGTGCGAACACCGGGGAGCTGTTTTTT.

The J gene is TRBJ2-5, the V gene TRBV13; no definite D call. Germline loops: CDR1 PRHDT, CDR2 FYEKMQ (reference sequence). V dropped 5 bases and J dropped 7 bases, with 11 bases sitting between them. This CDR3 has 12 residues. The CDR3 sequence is CASSPAPGTQYF. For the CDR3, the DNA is TGTGCCAGCAGCCCAGCGCCGGGGACCCAGTACTTC.

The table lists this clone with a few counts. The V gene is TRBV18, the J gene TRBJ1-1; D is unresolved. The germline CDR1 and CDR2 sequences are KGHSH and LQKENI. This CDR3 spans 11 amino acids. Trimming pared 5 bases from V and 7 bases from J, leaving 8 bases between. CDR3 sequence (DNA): TGTGCCAGCTCAGCCGGGAATGAAGCTTTCTTT. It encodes CASSAGNEAFF. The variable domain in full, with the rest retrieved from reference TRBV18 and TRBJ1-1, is NAGVMQNPRHLVRRRGQEARLRCSPMKGHSHVYWYRQLPEEGLKFMVYLQKENIIDESGMPKERFSAEFPKEGPSILRIQQVVRGDSAAYFCASSAGNEAFFGQGTRLTVV.

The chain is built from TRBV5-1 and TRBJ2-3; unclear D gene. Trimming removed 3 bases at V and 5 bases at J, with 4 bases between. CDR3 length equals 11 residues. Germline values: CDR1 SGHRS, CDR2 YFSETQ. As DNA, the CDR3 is TGCGCCAGCAGCTGGGGAGATACGCAGTATTTT. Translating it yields CASSWGDTQYF.

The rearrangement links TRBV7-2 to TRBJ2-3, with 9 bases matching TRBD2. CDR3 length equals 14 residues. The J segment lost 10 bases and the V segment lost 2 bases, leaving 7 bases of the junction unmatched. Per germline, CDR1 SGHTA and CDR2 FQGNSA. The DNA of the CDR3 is TGTGCCAGCAGCTTAAGGCGGGGGGGCCAGGCGCAGTATTTT. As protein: CASSLRRGGQAQYF.

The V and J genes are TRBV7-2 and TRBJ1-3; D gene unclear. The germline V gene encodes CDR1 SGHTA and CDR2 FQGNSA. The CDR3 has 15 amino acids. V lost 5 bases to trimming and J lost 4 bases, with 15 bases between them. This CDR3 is CASSEAWGSGNTIYF. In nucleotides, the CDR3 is TGTGCCAGCAGCGAGGCATGGGGATCGGGAAACACCATATATTTT.